Listed here is a single TCR beta chain. Germline values: CDR1 MDHEN, CDR2 SYDVKM. Trimming shortened V by 3 bases and J by 7 bases, and 9 bases separated the two germline ends. The CDR3 is 12 residues long. This specimen comes from a study of shared clonotypes between healthy human individuals. Repertoires were generated with immunoSEQ multiplex PCR, while TCRdb's copy carries only in-frame clones and drops some. The sample carries about 95,000 clones, roughly two thirds recorded once. CD45RO+ cells and CCR7-negative CD45RA+ TemRA cells were combined as CD8 memory. The sequence came from a young man in good health. This rearrangement joins TRBV28 to TRBJ2-5; D is undetermined. Source material: memory CD8+ T cells sorted from blood. Subset meaning: CD45RO+ cells pooled with CCR7-negative TemRA cells. The CDR3 reads CASSFSAATQYF. The CDR3 nucleotides are TGTGCCAGCAGTTTCTCTGCTGCGACCCAGTACTTC. The whole variable domain, filled in from reference TRBV28 and TRBJ2-5, reads DVKVTQSSRYLVKRTGEKVFLECVQDMDHENMFWYRQDPGLGLRLIYFSYDVKMKEKGDIPEGYSVSREKKERFSLILESASTNQTSMYLCASSFSAATQYFGPGTRLLVL.